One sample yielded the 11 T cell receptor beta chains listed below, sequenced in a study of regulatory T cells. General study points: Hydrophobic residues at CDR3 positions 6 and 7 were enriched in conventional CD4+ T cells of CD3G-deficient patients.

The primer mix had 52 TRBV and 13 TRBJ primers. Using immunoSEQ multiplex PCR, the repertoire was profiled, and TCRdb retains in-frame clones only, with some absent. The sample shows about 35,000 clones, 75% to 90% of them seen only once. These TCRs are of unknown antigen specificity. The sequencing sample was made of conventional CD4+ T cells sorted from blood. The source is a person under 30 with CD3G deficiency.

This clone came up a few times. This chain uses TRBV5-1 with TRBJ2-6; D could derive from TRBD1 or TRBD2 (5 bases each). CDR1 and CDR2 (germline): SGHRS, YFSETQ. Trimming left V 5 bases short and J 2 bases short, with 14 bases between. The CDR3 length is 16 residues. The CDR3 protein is CASRTNQGTGANVLTF. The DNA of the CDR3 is TGCGCCAGCAGGACTAATCAGGGAACTGGGGCCAACGTCCTGACTTTC.

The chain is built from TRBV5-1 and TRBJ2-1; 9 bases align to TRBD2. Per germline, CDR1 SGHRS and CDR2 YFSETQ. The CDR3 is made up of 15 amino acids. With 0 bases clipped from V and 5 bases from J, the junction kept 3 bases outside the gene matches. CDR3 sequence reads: CASSLGSGGDNEQFF. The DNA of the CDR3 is TGCGCCAGCAGCTTGGGTAGCGGGGGTGACAATGAGCAGTTCTTC.

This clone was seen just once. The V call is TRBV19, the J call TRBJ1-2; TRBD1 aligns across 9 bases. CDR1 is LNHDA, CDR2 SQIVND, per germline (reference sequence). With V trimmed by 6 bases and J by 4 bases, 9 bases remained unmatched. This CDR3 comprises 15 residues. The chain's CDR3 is CASRRTGTGSYGYTF. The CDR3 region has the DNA TGTGCCAGTAGGAGAACCGGGACAGGGTCCTATGGCTACACCTTC.

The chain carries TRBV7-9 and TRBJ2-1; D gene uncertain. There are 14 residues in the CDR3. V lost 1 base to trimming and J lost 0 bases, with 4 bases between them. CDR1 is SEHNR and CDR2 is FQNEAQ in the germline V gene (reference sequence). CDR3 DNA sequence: TGTGCCAGCAGCTTAGGGAGCTCCTACAATGAGCAGTTCTTC. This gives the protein CASSLGSSYNEQFF.

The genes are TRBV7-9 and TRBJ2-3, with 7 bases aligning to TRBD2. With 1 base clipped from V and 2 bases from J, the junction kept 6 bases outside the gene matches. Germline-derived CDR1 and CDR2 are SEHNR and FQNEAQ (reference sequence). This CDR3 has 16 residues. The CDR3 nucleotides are TGTGCCAGCAGCTTAGTGGCGGGGGACCACACAGATACGCAGTATTTT. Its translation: CASSLVAGDHTDTQYF. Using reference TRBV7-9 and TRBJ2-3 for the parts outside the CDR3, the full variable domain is DTGVSQNPRHKITKRGQNVTFRCDPISEHNRLYWYRQTLGQGPEFLTYFQNEAQLEKSRLLSDRFSAERPKGSFSTLEIQRTEQGDSAMYLCASSLVAGDHTDTQYFGPGTRLTVL.

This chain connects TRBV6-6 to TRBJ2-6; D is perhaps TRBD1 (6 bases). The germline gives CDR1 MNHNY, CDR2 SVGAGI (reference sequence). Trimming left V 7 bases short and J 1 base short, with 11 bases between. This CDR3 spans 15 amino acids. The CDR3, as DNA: TGTGCCAGCACTCCACAGGGTTCTGGGGCCAACGTCCTGACTTTC. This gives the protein CASTPQGSGANVLTF.

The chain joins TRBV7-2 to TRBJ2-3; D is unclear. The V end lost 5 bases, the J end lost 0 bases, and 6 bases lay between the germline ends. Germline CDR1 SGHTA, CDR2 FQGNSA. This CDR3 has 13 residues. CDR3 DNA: TGTGCCAGCAGCCTTCTAAGCACAGATACGCAGTATTTT. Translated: CASSLLSTDTQYF.

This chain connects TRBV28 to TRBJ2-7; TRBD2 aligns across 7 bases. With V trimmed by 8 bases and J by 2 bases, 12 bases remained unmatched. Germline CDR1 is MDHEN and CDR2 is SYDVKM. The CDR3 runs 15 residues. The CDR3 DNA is TGTGCCAGCTCTGGGAGCGGGAATTTCGCCTACGAGCAGTACTTC. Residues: CASSGSGNFAYEQYF.

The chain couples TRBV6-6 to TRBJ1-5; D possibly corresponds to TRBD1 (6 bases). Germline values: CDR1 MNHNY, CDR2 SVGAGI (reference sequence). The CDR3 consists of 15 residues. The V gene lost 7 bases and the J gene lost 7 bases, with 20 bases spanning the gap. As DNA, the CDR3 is TGTGCCAGCACTTTCAGGGGAGAGGGTGGCCAGCCCCAGCATTTT. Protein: CASTFRGEGGQPQHF.

CDR3 sequence (DNA): TGTGCCATCAGGGCGGCGGGGGGGTCCTACGAGCAGTACTTC. Translated, it gives CAIRAAGGSYEQYF. This chain links TRBV10-3 with TRBJ2-7, with 9 bases fitting TRBD2. This CDR3 comprises 14 residues. CDR1 and CDR2 from the germline V gene are ENHRY and SYGVKD. V gave up 6 bases and J gave up 1 base; unmatched junction bases: 4.

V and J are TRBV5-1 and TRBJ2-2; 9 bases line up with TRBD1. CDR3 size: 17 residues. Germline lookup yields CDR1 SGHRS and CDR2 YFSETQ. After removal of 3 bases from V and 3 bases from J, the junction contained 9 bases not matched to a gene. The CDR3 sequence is CASSSQVGQGYTGELFF. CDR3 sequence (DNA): TGCGCCAGCAGCTCACAAGTGGGACAGGGATACACCGGGGAGCTGTTTTTT.